Detailed here is one T cell receptor (beta chain). Its antigen is not known. TCRdb keeps only in-frame clones here, not all; method: immunoSEQ multiplex PCR. The data contain about 97,000 clones, 91% of them singletons. The sample belongs to a study of T cell responses to AZD1222 COVID-19 vaccine. J lost 6 bases, V lost 5 bases, and 12 bases had no gene match. The germline V gene encodes CDR1 SEHNR and CDR2 FQNEAQ (reference sequence). The CDR3 has 15 residues. Study observations and caveats: Targeting of unmutated variant regions was reportedly seen in nearly half of spike-specific TCRs. The sample set comprised mostly white British donors with more females, and clonal diversity was possibly underestimated. No repertoire was sampled before or during the peak T cell response, only after it.

The chain is built from TRBV7-9 and TRBJ1-1; 7 bases line up with TRBD1. This receptor was identified in an adult in good health. The sequences come from peripheral blood, collected on day 0 of AZD1222 vaccination. Here the CDR3 reads CASSRNPDRRAEAFF. The CDR3 DNA is TGTGCCAGCAGCCGCAACCCGGACAGGAGGGCTGAAGCTTTCTTT.